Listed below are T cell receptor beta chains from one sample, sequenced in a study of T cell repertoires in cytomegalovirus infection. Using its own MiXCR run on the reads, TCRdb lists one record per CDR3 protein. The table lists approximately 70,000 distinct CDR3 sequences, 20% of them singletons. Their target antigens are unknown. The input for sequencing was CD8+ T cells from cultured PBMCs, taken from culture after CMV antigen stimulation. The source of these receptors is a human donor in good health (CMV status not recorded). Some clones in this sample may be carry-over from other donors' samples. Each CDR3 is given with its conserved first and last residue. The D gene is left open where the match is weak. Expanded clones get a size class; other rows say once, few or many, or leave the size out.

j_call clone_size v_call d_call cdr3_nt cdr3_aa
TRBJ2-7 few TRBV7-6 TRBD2 TGTGCCAGCAGCTTAGTCGGCGGGGGGCCCCTCTACGAGCAGTACTTC CASSLVGGGPLYEQYF
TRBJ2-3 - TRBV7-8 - TGTGCCAGCAGCTTAGAAGTGGCGGCAGATACGCAGTATTTT CASSLEVAADTQYF
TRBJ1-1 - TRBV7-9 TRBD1 TGTGCCAGCAGCTTAGTCGCAGGGGGAAACACTGAAGCTTTCTTT CASSLVAGGNTEAFF
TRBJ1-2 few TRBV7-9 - TGTGCCAGCAGCCACGAGGGGTTTAACTATGGCTACACCTTC CASSHEGFNYGYTF
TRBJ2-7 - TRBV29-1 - TGCAGCGTTGTTCACAGGAACTCCTACGAGCAGTACTTC CSVVHRNSYEQYF
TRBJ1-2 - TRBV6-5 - TGTGCCAGCAGTTACTTTGACCGGGATCGTGCGGACTATGGCTACACCTTC CASSYFDRDRADYGYTF
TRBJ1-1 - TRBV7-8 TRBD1 TGTGCCAGCAGCTTTACAGGGACAGTTAATGGCGACACTGAAGCTTTCTTT CASSFTGTVNGDTEAFF
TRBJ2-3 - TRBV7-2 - TGTGCCAGCAGCTTGAATCCCGCTAGCACAGATACGCAGTATTTT CASSLNPASTDTQYF
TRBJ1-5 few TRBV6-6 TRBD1 TGTGCCAGCAGTTCTCGACAGGGGGCTGGGCAGCCCCAGCATTTT CASSSRQGAGQPQHF
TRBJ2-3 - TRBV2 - TGTGCCAGCAGTTCAGGGTCGGATACGCAGTATTTT CASSSGSDTQYF
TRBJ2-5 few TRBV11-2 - TGTGCCAGCAGCCTTGGACAGCAAGAGACCCAGTACTTC CASSLGQQETQYF
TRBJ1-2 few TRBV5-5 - TGTGCCAGCACCCAGACCCTAGGGACTAACTATGGCTACACCTTC CASTQTLGTNYGYTF
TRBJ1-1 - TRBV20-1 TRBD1 TGCAGTGCTAGAGATCAAGGCAACAGGGGTCCCACTGAAGCTTTCTTT CSARDQGNRGPTEAFF
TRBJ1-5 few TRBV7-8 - TGTGCCAGCAGCTTAGGTGGGGGGGGAAATCGAGGAGGTCAGCCCCAGCATTTT CASSLGGGGNRGGQPQHF
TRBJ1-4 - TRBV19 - TGTGCCAGGCGTGGGTCGGGTGCGTTTAATGAAAAACTGTTTTTT CARRGSGAFNEKLFF
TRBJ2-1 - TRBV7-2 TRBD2 TGTGCCAGCAGCTTAGGGGCTAGCGGGGGTAATGAGCAGTTCTTC CASSLGASGGNEQFF
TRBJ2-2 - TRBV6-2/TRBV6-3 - TGTGCCAGCAGTTCCCCGAGCGGGTCAGACACCGGGGAGCTGTTTTTT CASSSPSGSDTGELFF
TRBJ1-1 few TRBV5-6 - TGTGCCAGCAGCTCGCCCGGACAGCACCCTGAAGCTTTCTTT CASSSPGQHPEAFF
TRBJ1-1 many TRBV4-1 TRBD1 TGCGCCAGCAGCCCCGGGGGTGACAGGGGGGGGACTGAAGCTTTCTTT CASSPGGDRGGTEAFF
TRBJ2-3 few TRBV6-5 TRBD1 TGTGCCAGCAGGAGGACAGGGGCGAGCACAGATACGCAGTATTTT CASRRTGASTDTQYF
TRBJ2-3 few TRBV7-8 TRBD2 TGTGCCAGCAACCCCCTCGGGGGGGCAAAGGATACGCAGTATTTT CASNPLGGAKDTQYF
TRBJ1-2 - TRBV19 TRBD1 TGTGCCAGTGGGCACCCGGGACAGGAGAGATATGGCTACACCTTC CASGHPGQERYGYTF
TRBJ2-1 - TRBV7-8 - TGTGCCAGCAGCTTAGGAGGGTCTAGCGATGAGCAGTTCTTC CASSLGGSSDEQFF
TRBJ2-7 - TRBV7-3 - TGTGCCAGCAGCTTAATTAGGGGCCAAACCTACGAGCAGTACTTC CASSLIRGQTYEQYF
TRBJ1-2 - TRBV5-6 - TGTGCCAGCAGCTTGTTAGGCGACGGGACTTATGGCTACACCTTC CASSLLGDGTYGYTF
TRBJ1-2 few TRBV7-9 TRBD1 TGTGCCAGCAGCTTTGGGGAGACAGGGGGCTCCTATGGCTACACCTTC CASSFGETGGSYGYTF
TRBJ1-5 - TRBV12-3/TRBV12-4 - TGTGCCAGCAGTTTGGCCCTAGAAAGCAATCAGCCCCAGCATTTT CASSLALESNQPQHF
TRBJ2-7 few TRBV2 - TGTGCCAGCAGTGATCGGTCAGGATACTACGAGCAGTACTTC CASSDRSGYYEQYF
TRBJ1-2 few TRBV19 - - CATYLCARARLANYGYTF
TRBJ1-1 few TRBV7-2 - TGTGCCAGCAGCTTAGAAGGGTCTGAAGCTTTCTTT CASSLEGSEAFF
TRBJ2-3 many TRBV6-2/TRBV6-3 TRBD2 TGTGCCAGCAGTTACGGGACTAGCGCAGATACGCAGTATTTT CASSYGTSADTQYF
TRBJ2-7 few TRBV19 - TGTGCCAGTAGTATAGGGCGGGACGCAATCTACGAGCAGTACTTC CASSIGRDAIYEQYF
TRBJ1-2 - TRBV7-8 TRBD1 TGTGCCAGCAGCTCAGGGGGATCTAACTATGGCTACACCTTC CASSSGGSNYGYTF
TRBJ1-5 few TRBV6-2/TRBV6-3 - TGTGCCAGCAGTTATGTACCCGTCCTGGATCAGCCCCAGCATTTT CASSYVPVLDQPQHF
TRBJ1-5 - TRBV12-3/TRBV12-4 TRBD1 TGTGCCAGCAGTCCCGACAGGGCCAATCAGCCCCAGCATTTT CASSPDRANQPQHF
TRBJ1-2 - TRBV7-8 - TGTGCCAGCAGCTTGCCGCCCGAGGATGGTACAGGGCTTGGCTATGGCTACACCTTC CASSLPPEDGTGLGYGYTF
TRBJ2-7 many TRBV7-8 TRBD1 TGTGCCAGCAGGGCGGGACAGGGGCCTTCCTACGAGCAGTACTTC CASRAGQGPSYEQYF
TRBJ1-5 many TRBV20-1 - TGCAGTGCTAGAGATAGGTCAGGATATAGCAATCAGCCCCAGCATTTT CSARDRSGYSNQPQHF
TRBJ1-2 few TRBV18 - TGTGCCAGCTCACCGAGGCGGCCTGGCTATGGCTACACCTTC CASSPRRPGYGYTF
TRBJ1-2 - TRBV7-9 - TGTGCCAGCAGCGCCGAACTTCTCTATGGCTACACCTTC CASSAELLYGYTF
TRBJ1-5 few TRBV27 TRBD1 TGTGCCAGCAGTGGGGACAGTAATCAGCCCCAGCATTTT CASSGDSNQPQHF
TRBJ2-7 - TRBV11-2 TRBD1 TGTGCCAGCAGCCCCCCCGGGACAGGGGTCTTATACGAGCAGTACTTC CASSPPGTGVLYEQYF
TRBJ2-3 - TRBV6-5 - TGTGCCAGCAGTTACTCAGGCACGGTAGGGGATACGCAGTATTTT CASSYSGTVGDTQYF
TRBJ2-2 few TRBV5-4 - TGTGCCAGCAGCTCCTATAGAGGTCAAAACACCGGGGAGCTGTTTTTT CASSSYRGQNTGELFF
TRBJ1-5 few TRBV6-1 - TGTGCCAGCAGTGAATGGATAGTGGCAAACCAGCCCCAGCATTTT CASSEWIVANQPQHF
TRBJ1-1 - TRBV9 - TGTGCCAGCAGTCTCAACAGGAACACTGAAGCTTTCTTT CASSLNRNTEAFF
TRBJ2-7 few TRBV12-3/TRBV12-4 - TGTGCCAGCAGTTCCGACAGCTACGAGCAGTACTTC CASSSDSYEQYF
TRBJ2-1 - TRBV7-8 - TGTGCCAGCAGCTTGACCCTAGCTAAAATGAGTGAGCAGTTCTTC CASSLTLAKMSEQFF
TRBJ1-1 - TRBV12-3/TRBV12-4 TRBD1 TGTGCCAGCAGTTTTGGACAGGGTCGTGAAACTTTCTTT CASSFGQGRETFF
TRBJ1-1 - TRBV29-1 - TGCAGCGTTGCGCACAGCATGAACACTGAAGCTTTCTTT CSVAHSMNTEAFF
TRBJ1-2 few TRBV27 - TGTGCCAGCAGTTTATCAGGGGTTGGAGGCTACACCTTC CASSLSGVGGYTF
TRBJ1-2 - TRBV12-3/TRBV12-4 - TGTGCCAGCAGTTTAGCGCGCAGGGAAGTCTATGGCTACACCTTC CASSLARREVYGYTF
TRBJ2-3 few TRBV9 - TGTGCCAGCAGCGTAGATGGGATTAGCACAGATACGCAGTATTTT CASSVDGISTDTQYF
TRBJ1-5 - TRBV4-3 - TGCGCCAGCAGCCAAGTTTGGGGGTTTCAGCCCCAGCATTTT CASSQVWGFQPQHF
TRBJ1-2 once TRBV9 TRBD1 TGTGCCAGCAGCGCCGGGGACAGAGTTGGCGGTGGCTACACCTTC CASSAGDRVGGGYTF
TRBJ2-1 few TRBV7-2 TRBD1 TGTGCCAGCAGCCCGGACAGGCTAGGCATTAGACAAAACAATGAGCAGTTCTTC CASSPDRLGIRQNNEQFF
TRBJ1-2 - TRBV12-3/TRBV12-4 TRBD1 TGTGCCAGCAGTTTCCCCGACAGGGAGGGCTACACCTTC CASSFPDREGYTF